This note documents a single T cell receptor (beta chain) sequence. Its antigen is unknown. CDR1 and CDR2 (germline): MNHEY, SVGAGI. This CDR3 has 14 residues. The ends were cut back, 5 bases at V and 5 bases at J, with 13 bases in the middle. The PCR made use of 60 Vbeta and 13 Jbeta primers. Sequenced by immunoSEQ multiplex PCR; TCRdb stores in-frame clones only, minus some. The sample lists 230,000 or so clones, about nine tenths occurring once. This specimen comes from a study of cytomegalovirus exposure and HLA in healthy donors. General study results and limits: High sensitivity and specificity were reportedly achieved when the classifier diagnosed cytomegalovirus status.

The clonotype was recovered from a girl aged 2-10 years in good health and CMV-seronegative. Material for sequencing was PBMCs. This chain uses TRBV6-5 with TRBJ1-5, with a possible D match to TRBD1 (5 bases). The CDR3 reads CASSPSGTYQPQHF. CDR3 DNA sequence: TGTGCCAGCAGTCCTTCCGGGACTTATCAGCCCCAGCATTTT.